The next 4 T cell receptor beta chains were all read from a single sample in a study of metastatic and nonmetastatic thyroid tumors. Not a single patient had been given any form of treatment at any point before undergoing thyroid surgery. With MiXCR, TCRdb called clones anew from the PCR reads. Counted here are about 20,000 clones, about a sixth occurring once; the ten biggest clones make up 10%. Input material: tumor tissue. The receptor set was obtained from a female donor with papillary thyroid cancer or a benign thyroid nodule (not recorded which). Some clones in this sample may be carry-over from other donors' samples.

This clone was found once. This chain links TRBV7-8 with TRBJ2-7, with 7 bases lining up with TRBD2. V was pared by 5 bases and J by 4 bases, with 8 bases of the junction left unmatched. Germline values: CDR1 SGHVS, CDR2 FQNEAQ. This CDR3 comprises 14 residues. The CDR3 DNA is TGTGCCAGCAGCCCTAGCGGCTTGATTTACGAGCAGTACTTC. Translating gives CASSPSGLIYEQYF.

This clone was seen at least ten times. This chain joins TRBV7-9 and TRBJ2-7; 10 positions agree with TRBD1. The V segment lost 5 bases and the J segment 2 bases; nucleotides outside the gene matches: 3. Per germline, CDR1 SEHNR and CDR2 FQNEAQ (reference sequence). This CDR3 has 14 amino acids. CDR3 amino acids: CASSRGTGAYEQYF. For the CDR3, the DNA is TGTGCCAGCAGCCGGGGGACAGGGGCCTACGAGCAGTACTTC.

There are many counts of this clone. The rearrangement joins TRBV5-4 to TRBJ1-4; 7 nucleotides agree with TRBD1. J lost 0 bases, V lost 4 bases, and 3 bases had no gene match. The CDR3 extends over 15 amino acids. The germline gives CDR1 SGHNT, CDR2 YYREEE (reference sequence). The CDR3 DNA reads as TGTGCCAGCAGCCCAGGGGGAGCAACTAATGAAAAACTGTTTTTT. It yields the protein CASSPGGATNEKLFF.

This clone qualifies as medium-sized. The rearrangement links TRBV12-3 or TRBV12-4 to TRBJ2-7; no firm D call. The CDR3 spans 12 residues. The V gene lost 4 bases and the J gene lost 4 bases, with 8 bases spanning the gap. This chain's CDR3 is CASSWANYEQYF. CDR3 DNA sequence: TGTGCCAGCAGTTGGGCAAATTACGAGCAGTACTTC.